These 20 T cell receptor beta chains were all obtained from the same sample, sequenced in a study of blood T cell repertoires in COVID-19. The method was immunoSEQ multiplex PCR; TCRdb's version includes in-frame clones alone and lacks a portion of them. The table records roughly 160,000 clones, around 83% of them present only once. The material sequenced was peripheral blood. The receptors were sampled from a man in his late teens or twenties with acute or convalescent COVID-19.

V and J are TRBV11-2 and TRBJ2-2, with TRBD1 as a possible D gene (6 bases). The CDR3 extends over 15 amino acids. Looked up from germline, CDR1 is SGHAT and CDR2 is FQNNGV. V lost 1 base and J lost 3, with 9 bases in between. The chain's CDR3 is CASSLGTGYTGELFF. In nucleotides, the CDR3 is TGTGCCAGCAGCTTAGGCACAGGGTACACCGGGGAGCTGTTTTTT.

The chain couples TRBV4-2 to TRBJ2-1; 12 bases are shared with TRBD2. The CDR3 consists of 19 residues. Looked up from germline, CDR1 is LGHNA and CDR2 is YNFKEQ. V shed 1 base, J shed 5 bases, and the junction held 12 bases outside the gene matches. The CDR3 nucleotides read TGTGCCAGCAGCCAAGTGACTAGCGGGGGCCTCCCCCTTGACAATGAGCAGTTCTTC. It yields the protein CASSQVTSGGLPLDNEQFF.

CDR3 in amino acids: CASSQSGQPNGGYTF. The CDR3 DNA follows: TGTGCCAGCAGCCAGAGCGGACAGCCGAATGGAGGCTACACCTTC. The genes are TRBV3-1 (or the pseudogene TRBV3-2) and TRBJ1-2; D is perhaps TRBD1 (6 bases). The CDR3 is made up of 15 amino acids. Germline V lookup: CDR1 LGHDT, CDR2 YNNKEL (reference sequence). V was trimmed by 3 bases and J by 8 bases, leaving 19 bases between them.

This clone was counted only a few times. The V and J genes are TRBV9 and TRBJ1-4; 8 nucleotides match TRBD1. J lost 5 bases, V lost 4 bases, and 10 bases had no gene match. There are 16 residues in the CDR3. Germline loops: CDR1 SGDLS, CDR2 YYNGEE. CDR3 region: CASSLSGQGGNEKLFF. Written as DNA, the CDR3 is TGTGCCAGCAGCCTCAGCGGACAGGGTGGCAATGAAAAACTGTTTTTT.

The CDR3 loop reads CASSLGGGWAEAFF. The CDR3 nucleotides are TGTGCCAGCAGCTTAGGGGGCGGTTGGGCTGAAGCTTTCTTT. The chain links TRBV7-9 to TRBJ1-1; D may be TRBD1 (5 bases). CDR3 length: 14 residues. In germline, CDR1 is SEHNR, CDR2 FQNEAQ (reference sequence). V was pared by 1 base and J by 6 bases, with 12 bases between.

The V and J genes are TRBV6-5 and TRBJ1-3; tentatively, D is TRBD1 (6 bases). CDR1 MNHEY and CDR2 SVGAGI come from the germline V gene. Trimming cost V 2 bases and J 4 bases, with 12 bases left between them. This CDR3 region has 15 residues. The CDR3 DNA is TGTGCCAGCAGTTACGGGGGGGCGCGGGGAAACACCATATATTTT. Protein: CASSYGGARGNTIYF.

This chain uses TRBV18 with TRBJ2-4; the D gene is possibly TRBD1 (6 bases). Germline V gene lookup returns CDR1 KGHSH and CDR2 LQKENI. This CDR3 is built from 16 residues. V was cut by 1 base and J by 7 bases, with 17 bases left in between. In DNA form, the CDR3 reads TGTGCCAGCTCACCACTAGCAGGGCAGGGGATGAACATTCAGTACTTC. Its translation is CASSPLAGQGMNIQYF. Looking up the rest from reference TRBV18 and TRBJ2-4 gives the full variable domain: NAGVMQNPRHLVRRRGQEARLRCSPMKGHSHVYWYRQLPEEGLKFMVYLQKENIIDESGMPKERFSAEFPKEGPSILRIQQVVRGDSAAYFCASSPLAGQGMNIQYFGAGTRLSVL.

The chain links TRBV7-6 to TRBJ1-5, with a possible D match to TRBD1 (5 bases). This CDR3 region has 17 residues. Germline V CDR1 and CDR2: SGHVS, FNYEAQ. The V end was cut by 0 bases, the J end by 5 bases, with 17 bases between. The CDR3 protein is CASSLAPDRYTYQPQHF. CDR3 DNA: TGTGCCAGCAGCTTAGCCCCAGACAGATACACCTATCAGCCCCAGCATTTT.

This chain uses TRBV28 with TRBJ2-5; 8 bases are shared with TRBD2. J gave up 5 bases and V 4 bases, and 3 bases lay outside the gene matches. The CDR3 runs to 13 residues. CDR1 and CDR2 (germline): MDHEN, SYDVKM. The CDR3 region has the DNA TGTGCCAGCAGTTGGATAGCGGGGGAGACCCAGTACTTC. Translated, it gives CASSWIAGETQYF.

The chain employs TRBV19 and TRBJ1-5; 7 nucleotides line up with TRBD1. The V segment lost 5 bases and the J segment 1 base; nucleotides outside the gene matches: 11. Germline loops: CDR1 LNHDA, CDR2 SQIVND (reference sequence). The CDR3 contains 17 residues. In DNA, the CDR3 is TGTGCCAGTAGTGTTCTATTGACAGGGACGAGCAATCAGCCCCAGCATTTT. It encodes CASSVLLTGTSNQPQHF.

Only one count was recorded for this clone. CDR3 in amino acids: CASSLDVGRGAFF. CDR3 in DNA: TGTGCCAGCAGCTTAGATGTCGGCAGGGGAGCTTTCTTT. The chain employs TRBV7-9 and TRBJ1-1; D is perhaps TRBD1 (6 bases). Germline values: CDR1 SEHNR, CDR2 FQNEAQ (reference sequence). CDR3 length: 13 residues. Between the trimmed V and J ends, which lost 1 base and 10 bases, there was a span of 13 bases.

CDR3 sequence (DNA): TGTGCCAGCAGCTCCGACAGGGACTCCTACAATGAGCAGTTCTTC. Its protein is CASSSDRDSYNEQFF. The rearrangement uses TRBV7-9 and TRBJ2-1; 7 bases are shared with TRBD1. The V gene end was trimmed by 4 bases and the J gene end by 0 bases; junction bases not matched to a gene: 3. The CDR3 totals 15 residues. CDR1 and CDR2 from the germline V gene are SEHNR and FQNEAQ (reference sequence).

J is TRBJ1-2 and V is TRBV15, with D uncertain. CDR1 is LNHNV and CDR2 is YYDKDF in the germline V gene (reference sequence). The CDR3 loop spans 12 amino acids. Between the trimmed V and J ends, which lost 2 bases and 8 bases, there was a span of 9 bases. CDR3 sequence (DNA): TGTGCCACCAGCAGACAGCTAGGAGGCTACACCTTC. The encoded protein is CATSRQLGGYTF. The full variable domain, its missing parts supplied by reference TRBV15 and TRBJ1-2, is DAMVIQNPRYQVTQFGKPVTLSCSQTLNHNVMYWYQQKSSQAPKLLFHYYDKDFNNEADTPDNFQSRRPNTSFCFLDIRSPGLGDTAMYLCATSRQLGGYTFGSGTRLTVV.

This clone was found many times. This chain joins TRBV19 and TRBJ1-6; D not resolved. The CDR3 length is 10 residues. Trimming took 8 bases from V and 8 from J, leaving 4 bases between them. The germline CDR1 and CDR2 sequences are LNHDA and SQIVND (reference sequence). The CDR3 DNA follows: TGTGCCAGTGGCTATTCACCCCTCCACTTT. It translates to CASGYSPLHF.

The chain joins TRBV6-4 to TRBJ2-7, with 9 bases that match TRBD1. Trimming removed 1 base from V and 2 bases from J; junction bases left unmatched: 12. Germline assignment: CDR1 MRHNA and CDR2 SNTAGT. This CDR3 comprises 18 residues. The DNA for the CDR3 is TGTGCCAGCAGTGACTTGGCCCCGCGGGACAGGGAGACCTACGAGCAGTACGTC. The encoded protein is CASSDLAPRDRETYEQYV.

The chain couples TRBV24-1 to TRBJ2-1; 12 bases are shared with TRBD2. V lost 4 bases, J lost 9 bases, and 9 bases stayed unmatched. CDR1 is KGHDR, CDR2 SFDVKD, per germline. The CDR3 consists of 16 residues. The CDR3 region has the DNA TGTGCCACCAGTGACCCACTAGCGGGGGGCCCTATTGAGCAGTTCTTC. Protein sequence: CATSDPLAGGPIEQFF.

The chain has TRBV5-1 and TRBJ2-5, with 11 bases aligning to TRBD2. The CDR3 is 15 amino acids. J lost 5 bases, V lost 0 bases, and 3 bases had no gene match. Germline-derived CDR1 and CDR2 are SGHRS and YFSETQ. The CDR3 DNA follows: TGCGCCAGCAGCTTGGGACTAGCGGGGAGGGAGACCCAGTACTTC. Amino acid sequence: CASSLGLAGRETQYF.

The chain combines TRBV3-1 (or the pseudogene TRBV3-2) with TRBJ1-5, with 8 bases aligning to TRBD1. Germline-derived CDR1 and CDR2 are LGHDT and YNNKEL (reference sequence). The CDR3 totals 15 residues. The junction had 5 bases not matched to a gene; V was cut back by 5 bases and J by 2 bases. The chain's CDR3 is CASSGGQGGNQPQHF. CDR3 bases: TGTGCCAGCAGCGGCGGACAGGGAGGCAATCAGCCCCAGCATTTT.

The genes are TRBV4-1 and TRBJ2-1; 8 nucleotides agree with TRBD2. The length of the CDR3 is 15 residues. CDR1 and CDR2 (germline): MGHRA, YSYEKL. V gave up 4 bases and J gave up 9 bases; unmatched junction bases: 11. The CDR3 nucleotides are TGCGCCAGCAGCCCCTTAGCGGGGCTTGGGTCTGAGCAGTTCTTC. Its translation is CASSPLAGLGSEQFF.

J is TRBJ2-5 and V is TRBV11-2; D gene unclear. V was shortened by 7 bases and J by 3 bases, with 12 bases between the two germline ends. CDR3 length: 13 residues. Germline V lookup: CDR1 SGHAT, CDR2 FQNNGV. CDR3 amino acids: CASNLGGEETQYF. CDR3 in DNA: TGTGCCAGCAACCTCGGCGGTGAAGAGACCCAGTACTTC.